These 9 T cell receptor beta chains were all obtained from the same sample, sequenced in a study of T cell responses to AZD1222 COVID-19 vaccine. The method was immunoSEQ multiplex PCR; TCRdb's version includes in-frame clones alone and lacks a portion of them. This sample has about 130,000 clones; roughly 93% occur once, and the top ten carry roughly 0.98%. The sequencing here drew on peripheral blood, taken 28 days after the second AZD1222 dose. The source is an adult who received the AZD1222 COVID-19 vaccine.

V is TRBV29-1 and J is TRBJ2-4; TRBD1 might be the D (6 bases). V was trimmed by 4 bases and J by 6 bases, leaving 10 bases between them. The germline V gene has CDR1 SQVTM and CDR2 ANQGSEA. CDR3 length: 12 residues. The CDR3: CSVGGRGNIQYF. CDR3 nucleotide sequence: TGCAGCGTTGGGGGCAGGGGAAACATTCAGTACTTC.

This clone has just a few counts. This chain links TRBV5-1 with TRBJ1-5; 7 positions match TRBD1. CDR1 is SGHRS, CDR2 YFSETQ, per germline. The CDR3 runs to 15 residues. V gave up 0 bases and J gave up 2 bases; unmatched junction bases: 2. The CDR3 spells CASSLVTGGNQPQHF. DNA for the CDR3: TGCGCCAGCAGCTTGGTTACAGGGGGCAATCAGCCCCAGCATTTT.

The CDR3 nucleotides read TGTGCCAGCAGCTTGGCGTACAGGGGCTATCATCATGAGCAGTTCTTC. It codes for CASSLAYRGYHHEQFF. The J gene is TRBJ2-1, the V gene TRBV5-5; 7 bases align to TRBD1. Trimming took 0 bases from V and 8 from J; bases not matched to a gene: 11. Germline lookup yields CDR1 SGHKS and CDR2 YYEKEE (reference sequence). The CDR3 runs to 16 residues.

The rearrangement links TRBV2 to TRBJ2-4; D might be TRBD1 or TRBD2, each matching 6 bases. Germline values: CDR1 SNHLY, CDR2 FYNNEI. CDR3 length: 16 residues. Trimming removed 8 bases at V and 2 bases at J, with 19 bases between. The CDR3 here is CASYKEGGRTKNIQYF. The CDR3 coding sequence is TGTGCCAGCTATAAAGAAGGGGGGAGAACCAAAAACATTCAGTACTTC.

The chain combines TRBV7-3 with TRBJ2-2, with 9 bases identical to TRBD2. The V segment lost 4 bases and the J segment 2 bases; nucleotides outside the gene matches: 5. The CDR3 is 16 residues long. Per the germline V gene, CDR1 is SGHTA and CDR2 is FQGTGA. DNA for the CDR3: TGTGCCAGCAGCTCAAGGGGGACTAGCAACACCGGGGAGCTGTTTTTT. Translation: CASSSRGTSNTGELFF.

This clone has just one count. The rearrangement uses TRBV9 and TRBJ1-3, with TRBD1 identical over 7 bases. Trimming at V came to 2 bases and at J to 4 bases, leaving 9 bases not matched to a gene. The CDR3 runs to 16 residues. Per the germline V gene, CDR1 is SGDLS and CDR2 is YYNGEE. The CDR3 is CASSVTGTPGGNTIYF. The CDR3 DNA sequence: TGTGCCAGCAGCGTGACAGGGACCCCCGGGGGAAACACCATATATTTT.

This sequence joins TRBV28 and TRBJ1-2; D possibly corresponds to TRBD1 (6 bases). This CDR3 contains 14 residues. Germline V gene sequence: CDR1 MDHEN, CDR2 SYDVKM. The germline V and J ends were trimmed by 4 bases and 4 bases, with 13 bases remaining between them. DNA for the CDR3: TGTGCCAGCAGTTGGGTGGGGGGGCCCTATGGCTACACCTTC. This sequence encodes CASSWVGGPYGYTF.

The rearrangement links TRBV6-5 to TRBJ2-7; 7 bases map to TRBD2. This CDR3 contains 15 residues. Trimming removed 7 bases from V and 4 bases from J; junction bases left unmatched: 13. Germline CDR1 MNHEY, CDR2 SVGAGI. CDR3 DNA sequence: TGTGCCAGCATTGCGGGGCCGGGACTACCTTACGAGCAGTACTTC. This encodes CASIAGPGLPYEQYF.

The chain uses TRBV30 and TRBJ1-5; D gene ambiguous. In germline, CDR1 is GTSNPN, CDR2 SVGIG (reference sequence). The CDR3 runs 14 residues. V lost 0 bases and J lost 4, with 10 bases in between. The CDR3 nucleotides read TGTGCCTGGAGTGTAATAAAGGTTAATCAGCCCCAGCATTTT. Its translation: CAWSVIKVNQPQHF.